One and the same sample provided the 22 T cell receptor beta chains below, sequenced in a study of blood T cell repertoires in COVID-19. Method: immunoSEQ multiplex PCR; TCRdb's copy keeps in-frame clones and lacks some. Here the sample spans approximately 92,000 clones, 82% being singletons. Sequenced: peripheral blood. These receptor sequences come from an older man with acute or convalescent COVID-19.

The CDR3 DNA is TGCGCCAGCAGTGAGGGGCTCACAGATACGCAGTATTTT. This sequence encodes CASSEGLTDTQYF. The chain recombines TRBV10-1 with TRBJ2-3, with no clear D. The V gene's germline CDR1 is WNHNN and CDR2 SYGVQD (reference sequence). The germline V and J ends were trimmed by 2 bases and 2 bases, with 5 bases remaining between them. This CDR3 region has 13 residues.

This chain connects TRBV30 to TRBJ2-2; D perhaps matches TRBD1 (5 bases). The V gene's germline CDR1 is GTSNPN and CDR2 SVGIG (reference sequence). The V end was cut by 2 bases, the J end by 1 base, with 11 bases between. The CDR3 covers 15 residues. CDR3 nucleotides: TGTGCCTGGAGTCTAAAAGACAGGAACACCGGGGAGCTGTTTTTT. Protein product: CAWSLKDRNTGELFF.

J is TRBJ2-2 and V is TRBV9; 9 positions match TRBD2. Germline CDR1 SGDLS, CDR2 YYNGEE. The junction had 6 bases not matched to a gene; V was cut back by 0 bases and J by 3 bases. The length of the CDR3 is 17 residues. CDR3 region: CASSVVLAGAHTGELFF. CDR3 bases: TGTGCCAGCAGCGTAGTCTTAGCGGGAGCGCACACCGGGGAGCTGTTTTTT.

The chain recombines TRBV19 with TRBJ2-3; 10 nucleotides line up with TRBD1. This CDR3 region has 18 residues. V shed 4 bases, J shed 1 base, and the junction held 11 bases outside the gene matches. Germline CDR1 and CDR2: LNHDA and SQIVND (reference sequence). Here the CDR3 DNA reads TGTGCCAGTAGTACCATGTCGAGGACAGGGGGGGGCACAGATACGCAGTATTTT. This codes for CASSTMSRTGGGTDTQYF.

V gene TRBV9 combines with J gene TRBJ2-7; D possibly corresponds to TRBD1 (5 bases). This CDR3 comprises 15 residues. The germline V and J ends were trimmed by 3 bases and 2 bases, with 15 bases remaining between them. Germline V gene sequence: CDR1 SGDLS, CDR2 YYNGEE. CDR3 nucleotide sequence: TGTGCCAGCAGCGCCCGCGCAGGGCCGCCCTACGAGCAGTACTTC. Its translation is CASSARAGPPYEQYF. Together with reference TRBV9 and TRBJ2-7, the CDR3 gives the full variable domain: DSGVTQTPKHLITATGQRVTLRCSPRSGDLSVYWYQQSLDQGLQFLIQYYNGEERAKGNILERFSAQQFPDLHSELNLSSLELGDSALYFCASSARAGPPYEQYFGPGTRLTVT.

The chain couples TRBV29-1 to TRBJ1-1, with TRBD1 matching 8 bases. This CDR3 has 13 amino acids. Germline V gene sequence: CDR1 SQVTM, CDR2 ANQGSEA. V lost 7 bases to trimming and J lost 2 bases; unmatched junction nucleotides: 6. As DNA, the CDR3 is TGCAGCGCCAGGGACAGGATAAACACTGAAGCTTTCTTT. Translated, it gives CSARDRINTEAFF.

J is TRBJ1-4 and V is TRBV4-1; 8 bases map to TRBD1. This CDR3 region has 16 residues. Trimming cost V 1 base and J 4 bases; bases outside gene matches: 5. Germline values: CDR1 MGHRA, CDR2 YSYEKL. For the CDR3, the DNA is TGCGCCAGCAGCCAAGGGGTGGACAGGGTTAATGAAAAACTGTTTTTT. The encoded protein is CASSQGVDRVNEKLFF.

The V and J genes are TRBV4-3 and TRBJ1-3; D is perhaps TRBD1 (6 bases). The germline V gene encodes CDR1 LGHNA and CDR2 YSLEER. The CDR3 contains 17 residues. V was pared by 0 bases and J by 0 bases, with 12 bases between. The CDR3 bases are TGCGCCAGCAGCCAAGATTGGGGGGGCCTCTCTGGAAACACCATATATTTT. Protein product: CASSQDWGGLSGNTIYF.

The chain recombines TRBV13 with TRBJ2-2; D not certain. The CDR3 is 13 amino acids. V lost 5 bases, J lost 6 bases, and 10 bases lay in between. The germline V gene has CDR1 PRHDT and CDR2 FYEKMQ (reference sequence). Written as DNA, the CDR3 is TGTGCCAGCAGCCACTACGGTGCCGGGGAGCTGTTTTTT. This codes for CASSHYGAGELFF.

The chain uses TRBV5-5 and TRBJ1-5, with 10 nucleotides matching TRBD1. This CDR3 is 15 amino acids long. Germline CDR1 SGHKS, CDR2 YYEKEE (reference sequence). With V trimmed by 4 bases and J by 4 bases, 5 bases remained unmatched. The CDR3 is CASSRGTGANQPQHF. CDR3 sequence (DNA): TGTGCCAGCAGCAGAGGGACAGGGGCGAATCAGCCCCAGCATTTT.

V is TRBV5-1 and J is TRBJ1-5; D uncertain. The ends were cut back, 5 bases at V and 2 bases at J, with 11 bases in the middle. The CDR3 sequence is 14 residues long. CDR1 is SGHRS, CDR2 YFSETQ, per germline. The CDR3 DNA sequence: TGCGCCAGCAGTTCTGACGGAGGCAATCAGCCCCAGCATTTT. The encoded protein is CASSSDGGNQPQHF.

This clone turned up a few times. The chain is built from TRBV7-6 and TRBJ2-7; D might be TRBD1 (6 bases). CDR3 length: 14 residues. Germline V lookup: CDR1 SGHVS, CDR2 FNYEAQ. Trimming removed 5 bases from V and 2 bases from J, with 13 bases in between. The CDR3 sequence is CASSLTGITYEQYF. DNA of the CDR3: TGTGCCAGCAGCCTTACAGGGATCACCTACGAGCAGTACTTC.

CDR3 protein: CASSDPRSSQGKLFF. CDR3 nucleotide sequence: TGTGCCAGCAGTGACCCCCGTTCCTCACAGGGAAAACTGTTTTTT. The chain links TRBV25-1 to TRBJ1-4; a weak D match, TRBD1 (6 bases). The CDR3 spans 15 residues. CDR1 MGHDK and CDR2 SYGVNS come from the germline V gene. Trimming took 3 bases from V and 10 from J, leaving 18 bases between them.

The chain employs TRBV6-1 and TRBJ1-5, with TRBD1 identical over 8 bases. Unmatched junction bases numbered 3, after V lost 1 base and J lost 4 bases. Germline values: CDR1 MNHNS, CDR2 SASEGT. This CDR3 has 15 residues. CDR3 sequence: CASSEGQGMNQPQHF. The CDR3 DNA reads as TGTGCCAGCAGTGAAGGACAGGGGATGAATCAGCCCCAGCATTTT.

CDR3 amino acids: CASGDRGRQPQHF. CDR3 nucleotide sequence: TGTGCCAGCGGCGACAGGGGGAGACAGCCCCAGCATTTT. J is TRBJ1-5 and V is TRBV2, with 9 bases aligning to TRBD1. J gave up 7 bases and V 8 bases, and 6 bases lay outside the gene matches. The CDR3 sequence is 13 residues long. CDR1 SNHLY and CDR2 FYNNEI come from the germline V gene.

DNA of the CDR3: TGTGCCAGCAGCGGGGGTAGCGGCGCTGGTGAGCAGTACTTC. Translating it yields CASSGGSGAGEQYF. J is TRBJ2-7 and V is TRBV27; weak D call: TRBD2 (6 bases). V lost 6 bases, J lost 7 bases, and 19 bases lay in between. Looked up from germline, CDR1 is MNHEY and CDR2 is SMNVEV (reference sequence). The CDR3 extends over 14 amino acids.

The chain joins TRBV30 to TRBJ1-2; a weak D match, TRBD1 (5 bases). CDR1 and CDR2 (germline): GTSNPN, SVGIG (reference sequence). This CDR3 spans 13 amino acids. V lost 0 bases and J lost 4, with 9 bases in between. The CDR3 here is CAWSVLGGYGYTF. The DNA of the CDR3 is TGTGCCTGGAGTGTACTGGGGGGCTATGGCTACACCTTC.

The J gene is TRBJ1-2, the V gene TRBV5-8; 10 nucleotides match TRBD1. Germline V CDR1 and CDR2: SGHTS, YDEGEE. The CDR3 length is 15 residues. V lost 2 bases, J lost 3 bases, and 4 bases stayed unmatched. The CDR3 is CASSFPGTGDYGYTF. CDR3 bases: TGTGCCAGCAGCTTCCCCGGGACAGGGGACTATGGCTACACCTTC.

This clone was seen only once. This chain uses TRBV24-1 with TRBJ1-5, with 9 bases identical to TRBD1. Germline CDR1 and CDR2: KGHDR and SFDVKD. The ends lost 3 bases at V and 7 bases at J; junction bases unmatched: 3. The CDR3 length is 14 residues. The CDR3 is CATSDRTGVQPQHF. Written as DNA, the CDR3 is TGTGCCACCAGTGATCGGACAGGGGTCCAGCCCCAGCATTTT.

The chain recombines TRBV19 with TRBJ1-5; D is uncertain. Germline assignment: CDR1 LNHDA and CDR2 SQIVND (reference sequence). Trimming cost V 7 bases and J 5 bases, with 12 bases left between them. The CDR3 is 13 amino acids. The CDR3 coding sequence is TGTGCCAGTAATCCCCAGGCTTATCAGCCCCAGCATTTT. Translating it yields CASNPQAYQPQHF.

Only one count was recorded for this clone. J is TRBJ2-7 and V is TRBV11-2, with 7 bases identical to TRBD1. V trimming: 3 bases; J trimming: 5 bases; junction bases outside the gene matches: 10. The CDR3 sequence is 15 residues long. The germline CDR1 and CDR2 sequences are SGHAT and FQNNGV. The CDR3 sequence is CASSFGRGTTHEQYF. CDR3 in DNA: TGTGCCAGCAGCTTTGGCAGGGGGACCACCCACGAGCAGTACTTC.

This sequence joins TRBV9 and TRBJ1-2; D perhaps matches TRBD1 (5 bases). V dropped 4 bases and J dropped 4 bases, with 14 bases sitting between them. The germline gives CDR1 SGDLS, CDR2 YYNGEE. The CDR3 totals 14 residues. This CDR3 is CASSTSGGGYGYTF. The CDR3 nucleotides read TGTGCCAGCAGCACGTCCGGGGGAGGCTATGGCTACACCTTC.